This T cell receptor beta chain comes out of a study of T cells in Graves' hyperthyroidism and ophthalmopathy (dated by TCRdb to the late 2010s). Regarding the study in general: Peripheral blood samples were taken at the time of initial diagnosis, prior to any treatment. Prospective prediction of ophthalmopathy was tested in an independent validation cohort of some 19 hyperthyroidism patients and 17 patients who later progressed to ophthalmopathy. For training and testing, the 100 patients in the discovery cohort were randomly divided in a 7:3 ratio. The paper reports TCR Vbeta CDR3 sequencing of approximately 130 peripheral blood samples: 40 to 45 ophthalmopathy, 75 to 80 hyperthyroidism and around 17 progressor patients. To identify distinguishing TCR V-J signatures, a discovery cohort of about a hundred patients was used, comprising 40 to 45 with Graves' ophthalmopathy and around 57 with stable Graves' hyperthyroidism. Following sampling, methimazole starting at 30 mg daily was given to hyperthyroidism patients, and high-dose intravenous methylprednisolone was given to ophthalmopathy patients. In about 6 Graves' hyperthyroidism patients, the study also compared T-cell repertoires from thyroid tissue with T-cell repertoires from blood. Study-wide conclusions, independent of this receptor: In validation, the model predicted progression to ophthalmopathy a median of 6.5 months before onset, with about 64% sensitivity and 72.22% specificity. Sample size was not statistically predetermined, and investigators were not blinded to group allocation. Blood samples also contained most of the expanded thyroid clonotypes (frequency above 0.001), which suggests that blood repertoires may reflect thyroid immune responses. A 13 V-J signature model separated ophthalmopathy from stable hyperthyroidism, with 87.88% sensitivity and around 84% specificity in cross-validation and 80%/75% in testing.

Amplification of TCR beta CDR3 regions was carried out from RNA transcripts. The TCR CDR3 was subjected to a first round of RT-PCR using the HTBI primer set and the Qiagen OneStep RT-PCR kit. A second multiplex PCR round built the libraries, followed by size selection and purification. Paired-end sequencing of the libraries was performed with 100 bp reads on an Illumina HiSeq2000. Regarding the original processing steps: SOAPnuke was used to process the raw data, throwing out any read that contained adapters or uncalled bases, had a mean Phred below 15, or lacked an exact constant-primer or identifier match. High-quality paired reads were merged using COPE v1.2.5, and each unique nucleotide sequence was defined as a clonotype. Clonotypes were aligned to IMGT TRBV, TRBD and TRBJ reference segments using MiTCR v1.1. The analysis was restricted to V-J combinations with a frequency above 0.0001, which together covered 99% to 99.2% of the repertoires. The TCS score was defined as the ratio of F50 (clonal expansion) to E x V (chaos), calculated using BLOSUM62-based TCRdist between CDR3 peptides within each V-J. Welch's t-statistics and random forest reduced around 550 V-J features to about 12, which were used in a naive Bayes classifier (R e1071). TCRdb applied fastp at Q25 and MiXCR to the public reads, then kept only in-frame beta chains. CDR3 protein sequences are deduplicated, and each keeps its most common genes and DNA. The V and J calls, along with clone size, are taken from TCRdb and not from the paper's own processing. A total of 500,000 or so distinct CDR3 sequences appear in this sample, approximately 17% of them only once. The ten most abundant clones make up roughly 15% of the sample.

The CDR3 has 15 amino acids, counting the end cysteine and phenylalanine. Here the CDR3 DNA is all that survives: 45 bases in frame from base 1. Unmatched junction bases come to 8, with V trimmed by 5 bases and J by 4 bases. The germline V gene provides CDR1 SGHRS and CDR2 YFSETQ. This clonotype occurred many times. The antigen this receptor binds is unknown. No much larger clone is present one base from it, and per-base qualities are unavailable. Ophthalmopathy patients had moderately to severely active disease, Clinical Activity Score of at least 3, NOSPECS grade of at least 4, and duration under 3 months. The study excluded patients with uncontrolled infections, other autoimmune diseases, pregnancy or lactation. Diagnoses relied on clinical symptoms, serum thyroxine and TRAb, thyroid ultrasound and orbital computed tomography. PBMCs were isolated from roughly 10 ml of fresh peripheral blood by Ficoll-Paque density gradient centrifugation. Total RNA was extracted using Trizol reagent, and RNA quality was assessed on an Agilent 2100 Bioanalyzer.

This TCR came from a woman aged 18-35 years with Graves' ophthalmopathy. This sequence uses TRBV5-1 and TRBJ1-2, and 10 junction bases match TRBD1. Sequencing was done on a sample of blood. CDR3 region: CASRPGQGEIYGYTF. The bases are TGCGCCAGCAGGCCCGGACAGGGGGAAATCTATGGCTACACCTTC.